This T cell receptor (beta chain) was obtained from a study of metastatic and nonmetastatic thyroid tumors. TCRdb re-called the PCR reads through MiXCR. The table lists 21,000 or so clones, under 30% of them singletons. Thyroid surgery took place with no prior treatment in any patient. CDR1 SEHNR and CDR2 FQNEAQ come from the germline V gene (reference sequence). The V end was cut by 4 bases, the J end by 6 bases, with 19 bases between. CDR3 length: 15 amino acids. The sequenced material came from tumor tissue. The chain links TRBV7-9 to TRBJ2-7; D ambiguous. The origin of this receptor is a male donor with papillary thyroid cancer or a benign thyroid nodule (not recorded which). Some clones in this sample may be carry-over from other donors' samples. Written as DNA, the CDR3 is TGTGCCAGCAGCTCACAGCGCGGCTCCGCAGCCGAGCAGTACTTC. Encoded protein: CASSSQRGSAAEQYF.